This TCR beta chain came from a study of tumor and adjacent non-tumor tissue in lung cancer. Overall study: Aged about 31 to 80 years, patients included fewer than 11 men and about 5 women with stage I to III disease.

The template was RNA from unsorted bulk tissue. The normal lung tissue was taken more than 3 cm from the tumor edge. On this clonotype itself: A much larger clone sits a single nucleotide away, making a read error possible.

Three rounds of nested PCR, following a modified ARM-PCR protocol, produced the TCRbeta library. TCRdb redid the calling of the multiplex PCR reads with MiXCR, one entry per CDR3 protein. The data show around 50,000 distinct CDR3 sequences, with under 75% seen just once and 30% held by the top ten. The CDR3 consists of 15 residues. V lost 7 bases and J lost 5; bases outside the gene matches: 8. Germline V gives CDR1 SGHNT, CDR2 YYREEE (reference sequence). The receptor was derived from a woman aged 65 to 85 with non-small cell lung cancer. J is TRBJ2-1 and V is TRBV5-4; 11 bases fit TRBD2. Specimen: distant non-tumor lung tissue. The chain's CDR3 is CASALGTSGHNEQFF. The CDR3 DNA is TGTGCCAGCGCCCTCGGGACTAGCGGCCACAATGAGCAGTTCTTC.